Shown below are 10 T cell receptor beta chains from a single sample sequenced in a study of lymphopenia after photon versus proton radiotherapy. The repertoire was sequenced with immunoSEQ multiplex PCR; TCRdb's copy has only in-frame clones and lacks some. The data show 55,000 to 70,000 clones, 85% to 95% seen once. The sample in question was peripheral blood, obtained from a patient treated with photon-based radiotherapy. The receptors originated from a woman between 40 and 55 years old with cholangiocarcinoma.

This clone was seen just once. The V gene is TRBV11-2, the J gene TRBJ1-1; D gene uncertain. From germline, CDR1 is SGHAT and CDR2 FQNNGV. This CDR3 is built from 12 residues. Trimming pared 0 bases from V and 7 bases from J, leaving 6 bases between. CDR3 nucleotides: TGTGCCAGCAGCTTAGACCTGTATGAAGCTTTCTTT. Translated: CASSLDLYEAFF.

V gene TRBV5-1 combines with J gene TRBJ2-2; D perhaps matches TRBD2 (5 bases). The CDR3 extends over 15 amino acids. The V gene's germline CDR1 is SGHRS and CDR2 YFSETQ. Trimming removed 0 bases at V and 3 bases at J, with 9 bases between. The DNA of the CDR3 is TGCGCCAGCAGCTTGGTTTGGACTGACACCGGGGAGCTGTTTTTT. This codes for CASSLVWTDTGELFF. Filled out from reference TRBV5-1 and TRBJ2-2, the complete variable domain reads KAGVTQTPRYLIKTRGQQVTLSCSPISGHRSVSWYQQTPGQGLQFLFEYFSETQRNKGNFPGRFSGRQFSNSRSEMNVSTLELGDSALYLCASSLVWTDTGELFFGEGSRLTVL.

The chain combines TRBV10-3 with TRBJ1-2, with TRBD1 as a possible D gene (6 bases). From germline, CDR1 is ENHRY and CDR2 SYGVKD. The CDR3 sequence is 13 residues long. V lost 10 bases, J lost 6 bases, and 18 bases lay in between. DNA for the CDR3: TGTGCCACTCACTCAGGGGCAGGACATGGCTACACCTTC. Amino acids: CATHSGAGHGYTF.

This rearrangement joins TRBV15 to TRBJ2-7; 8 positions agree with TRBD1. Germline V gene sequence: CDR1 LNHNV, CDR2 YYDKDF (reference sequence). There are 15 residues in the CDR3. V lost 1 base to trimming and J lost 2 bases; unmatched junction nucleotides: 4. The CDR3 DNA is TGTGCCACCAGCAGAGGGACAGGGAACCCCTACGAGCAGTACTTC. Its protein product is CATSRGTGNPYEQYF.

The chain couples TRBV6-5 to TRBJ1-1; no clear D. Between the trimmed V and J ends, which lost 1 base and 1 base, there was a span of 10 bases. The CDR3 sequence is 15 residues long. Germline V gene sequence: CDR1 MNHEY, CDR2 SVGAGI. Here the CDR3 DNA reads TGTGCCAGCAGTTACTTTGGACGTAGGAACACTGAAGCTTTCTTT. Translation gives CASSYFGRRNTEAFF.

The chain joins TRBV19 to TRBJ1-1; TRBD1 might be the D (6 bases). V lost 2 bases and J 3 bases, leaving 16 bases between the germline ends. Germline CDR1 LNHDA, CDR2 SQIVND (reference sequence). CDR3 length: 16 residues. In DNA, the CDR3 is TGTGCCAGTAGTATATGGGCAGGGGCAAGTCACACTGAAGCTTTCTTT. Its translation is CASSIWAGASHTEAFF.

In DNA form, the CDR3 reads TGTGCCAGCTCACCAAAGGTGGGATTCGTGGGGGGGAAGAGCACTGAAGCTTTCTTT. This codes for CASSPKVGFVGGKSTEAFF. The V and J genes are TRBV18 and TRBJ1-1; D is possibly TRBD1 (5 bases). The V end lost 2 bases, the J end lost 4 bases, and 26 bases lay between the germline ends. CDR1 and CDR2 from the germline V gene are KGHSH and LQKENI. CDR3 size: 19 residues.

The gene calls are TRBV5-6 and TRBJ1-3, with TRBD1 as a possible D gene (5 bases). The CDR3 is 16 amino acids. V lost 0 bases to trimming and J lost 3 bases, with 13 bases between them. Germline V lookup: CDR1 SGHDT, CDR2 YYEEEE. Here the CDR3 DNA reads TGTGCCAGCAGCTTGGACGATGCAGGGATTGGAAACACCATATATTTT. Its protein is CASSLDDAGIGNTIYF.

The chain joins TRBV6-1 to TRBJ1-4, with D unclear. The germline CDR1 and CDR2 sequences are MNHNS and SASEGT. The V and J ends lost 4 bases and 15 bases respectively, with 15 bases between them. The CDR3 totals 12 residues. The DNA for the CDR3 is TGTGCCAGCAGTGGTGGGCCCGGCCAAATGTTTTTT. This translates into CASSGGPGQMFF.

The J gene is TRBJ1-6, the V gene TRBV4-2; D gene uncertain. The CDR3 has 15 amino acids. Trimming shortened V by 0 bases and J by 9 bases, and 12 bases separated the two germline ends. CDR1 and CDR2 from the germline V gene are LGHNA and YNFKEQ. CDR3 protein: CASSQEVGSFSPLHF. In DNA form, the CDR3 reads TGTGCCAGCAGCCAAGAGGTCGGCTCCTTTTCACCCCTCCACTTT.